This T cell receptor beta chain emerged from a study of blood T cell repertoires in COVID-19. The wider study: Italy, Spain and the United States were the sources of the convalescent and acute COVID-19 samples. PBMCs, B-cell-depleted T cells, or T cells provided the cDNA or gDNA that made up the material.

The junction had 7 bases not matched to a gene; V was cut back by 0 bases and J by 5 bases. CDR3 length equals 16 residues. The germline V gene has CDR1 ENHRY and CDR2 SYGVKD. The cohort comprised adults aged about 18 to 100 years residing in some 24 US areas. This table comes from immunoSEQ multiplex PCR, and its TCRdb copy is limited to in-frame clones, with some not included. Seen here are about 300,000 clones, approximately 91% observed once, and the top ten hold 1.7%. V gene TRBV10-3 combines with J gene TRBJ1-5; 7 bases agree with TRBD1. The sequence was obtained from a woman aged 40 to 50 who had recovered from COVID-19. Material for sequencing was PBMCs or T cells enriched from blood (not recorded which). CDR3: CAISESLGQDYQPQHF. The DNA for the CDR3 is TGTGCCATCAGTGAGTCGCTAGGACAGGATTATCAGCCCCAGCATTTT.